This paragraph covers one T cell receptor beta chain sequence. This record belongs to a study of blood T cell repertoires in COVID-19. In the study overall: Sample material is recorded as cDNA or gDNA derived from T cells, B-cell-depleted T cells, or PBMCs.

Clinical histories supplied by participants themselves formed the basis of cohort assignment. The repertoire was sequenced with immunoSEQ multiplex PCR; TCRdb's copy has only in-frame clones and lacks some. The table has 300,000 or so clones, 80% to 90% seen once. Germline lookup yields CDR1 MNHEY and CDR2 SMNVEV (reference sequence). V lost 5 bases, J lost 7 bases, and 15 bases lay in between. The CDR3 is made up of 15 amino acids. The rearrangement joins TRBV27 to TRBJ1-6; D not certain. The clonotype originates from a woman between 40 and 50 years old with acute COVID-19. Sequenced: PBMCs or T cells enriched from blood (not recorded which). CDR3 coding DNA: TGTGCCAGCAGTGCAACAGACCGAGGGAATTCACCCCTCCACTTT. It specifies CASSATDRGNSPLHF.